The 10 T cell receptor beta chains below were found in one sample sequenced in a study of CD8 T cells in Susac syndrome. cDNA came from about 0.51 to 1 ug RNA primed by random hexamers. TCRdb reanalysed the immunoSEQ multiplex PCR reads using MiXCR and keeps one entry per CDR3 protein. This table holds about 150,000 distinct CDR3 sequences, 85% to 95% found once. Sequenced input: CD4+ T cells from PBMCs. The receptors were sampled from a human donor with Susac syndrome.

This chain joins TRBV12-3 or TRBV12-4 and TRBJ2-4; D call uncertain. The V gene lost 4 bases and the J gene lost 8 bases, with 6 bases spanning the gap. CDR3 length equals 11 residues. CDR3 coding DNA: TGTGCCAGCAGTTCGAGAGACATTCAGTACTTC. As protein: CASSSRDIQYF.

The rearrangement uses TRBV20-1 and TRBJ2-7; 8 bases align to TRBD2. This CDR3 is 12 amino acids long. CDR1 is DFQATT and CDR2 is SNEGSKA in the germline V gene (reference sequence). With V trimmed by 5 bases and J by 3 bases, 3 bases remained unmatched. The CDR3 DNA reads TGCAGTGCTGGGAGCGGGGGCTACGAGCAGTACTTC. Its translation: CSAGSGGYEQYF.

CDR3: CASSPVEGARTQYF. The CDR3 bases are TGTGCCAGCTCACCAGTTGAGGGGGCGAGGACCCAGTACTTC. The chain links TRBV18 to TRBJ2-5; TRBD1 aligns across 7 bases. Germline V gene data show CDR1 as KGHSH and CDR2 as LQKENI. CDR3 length equals 14 residues. V lost 2 bases, J lost 7 bases, and 7 bases stayed unmatched.

The chain carries TRBV20-1 and TRBJ2-7; tentatively, D is TRBD2 (6 bases). The germline CDR1 and CDR2 sequences are DFQATT and SNEGSKA (reference sequence). The CDR3 length is 12 residues. V was trimmed by 6 bases and J by 4 bases, leaving 13 bases between them. The CDR3 DNA reads TGCAGTGCCCGCCCGGGGGAGTACGAGCAGTACTTC. This gives the protein CSARPGEYEQYF.

The CDR3 region is CASSPPSAGVTYEQYF. The CDR3 DNA follows: TGTGCCAGCTCACCACCCTCGGCAGGGGTCACCTACGAGCAGTACTTC. The V call is TRBV18, the J call TRBJ2-7; weak D call: TRBD1 (6 bases). The CDR3 has 16 amino acids. Germline CDR1 reads KGHSH; CDR2 reads LQKENI. The ends were cut back, 0 bases at V and 2 bases at J, with 14 bases in the middle.

The J gene is TRBJ2-2, the V gene TRBV9, with D tentatively TRBD2 (6 bases). The V gene's germline CDR1 is SGDLS and CDR2 YYNGEE. The CDR3 has 14 amino acids. V lost 3 bases and J 5 bases, leaving 11 bases between the germline ends. The CDR3 bases are TGTGCCAGCAGCGGGGGACTTCCTACCGGGGAGCTGTTTTTT. Its protein is CASSGGLPTGELFF.

This clonotype showed up just once. J is TRBJ2-4 and V is TRBV9; D ambiguous. Germline values: CDR1 SGDLS, CDR2 YYNGEE. CDR3 length: 13 amino acids. The germline V and J ends were trimmed by 4 bases and 6 bases, with 11 bases remaining between them. The CDR3 loop reads CASSPTVGNIQYF. The CDR3 nucleotides are TGTGCCAGCAGCCCCACCGTTGGAAACATTCAGTACTTC.

V is TRBV7-2 and J is TRBJ2-7; no clear D gene. The CDR3 is 15 residues long. Trimming shortened V by 5 bases and J by 3 bases, and 17 bases separated the two germline ends. CDR1 and CDR2 (germline): SGHTA, FQGNSA. The CDR3 protein is CASSLFVGSNYEQYF. The CDR3 coding sequence is TGTGCCAGCAGCCTATTTGTGGGGTCTAACTACGAGCAGTACTTC.

This rearrangement joins TRBV6-1 to TRBJ2-3, with 11 nucleotides matching TRBD2. This CDR3 is 18 amino acids long. V shed 6 bases, J shed 0 bases, and the junction held 11 bases outside the gene matches. In germline, CDR1 is MNHNS, CDR2 SASEGT. CDR3 residues: CASRRGLLAGASTDTQYF. DNA for the CDR3: TGTGCCAGCAGACGAGGGCTACTAGCGGGGGCTAGCACAGATACGCAGTATTTT.

The gene calls are TRBV7-2 and TRBJ2-2; no firm D call. The CDR3 runs 14 residues. Germline V gene lookup returns CDR1 SGHTA and CDR2 FQGNSA. V lost 3 bases to trimming and J lost 0 bases, with 5 bases between them. CDR3 residues: CASSFISNTGELFF. DNA for the CDR3: TGTGCCAGCAGCTTCATTTCGAACACCGGGGAGCTGTTTTTT.